The present T cell receptor beta chain was sequenced within a study of T cell repertoires in cytomegalovirus infection. As for the study in general: Indications came from public TCR beta signatures; they pointed to CMV infection and to a matching HLA type.

Study-wide results and caveats: The response measured ex vivo was dominated by TCR beta clonotypes (HLA-C-restricted and CMV-specific). Identification of carriers of CMV plus the relevant HLA was performed using cumulative public TCR beta family frequency.

About this clonotype: Its antigen is still unknown.

Using its own MiXCR run on the reads, TCRdb lists one record per CDR3 protein. This sample has about 890,000 distinct CDR3 sequences, with approximately 32% found just once. The CDR3 contains 15 residues. The V and J ends lost 8 bases and 1 base respectively, with 18 bases between them. The germline CDR1 and CDR2 sequences are MNHNS and SASEGT. The source material was cultured CD8+ T cells from PBMCs, sampled from culture after CMV antigen stimulation. The gene calls are TRBV6-1 and TRBJ2-7, with no clear D. This clonotype was obtained from a human donor in good health (CMV status not recorded). Some clones in this sample may be carry-over from other donors' samples. CDR3 sequence (DNA): TGTGCCAGCTCCAGCCCCGGGCAGTTTTCCTACGAGCAGTACTTC. Residues: CASSSPGQFSYEQYF.